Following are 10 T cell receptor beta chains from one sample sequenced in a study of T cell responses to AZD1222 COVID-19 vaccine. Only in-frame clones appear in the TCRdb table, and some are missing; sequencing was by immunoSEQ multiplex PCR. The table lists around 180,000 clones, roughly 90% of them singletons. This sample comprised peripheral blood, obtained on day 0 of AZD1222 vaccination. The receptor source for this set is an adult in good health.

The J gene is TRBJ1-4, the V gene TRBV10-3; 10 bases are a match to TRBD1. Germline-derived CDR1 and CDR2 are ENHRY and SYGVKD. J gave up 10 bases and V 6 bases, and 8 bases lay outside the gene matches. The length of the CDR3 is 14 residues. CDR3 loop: CAIRAGTGVGKLFF. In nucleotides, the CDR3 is TGTGCCATCAGAGCCGGGACAGGGGTTGGAAAACTGTTTTTT.

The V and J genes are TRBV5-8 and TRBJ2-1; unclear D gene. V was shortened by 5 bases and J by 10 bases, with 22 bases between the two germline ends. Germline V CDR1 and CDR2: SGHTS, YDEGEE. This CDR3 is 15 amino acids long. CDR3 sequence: CASRSDTLGMIEQFF. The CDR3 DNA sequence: TGTGCCAGCAGATCTGACACCTTGGGGATGATCGAGCAGTTCTTC.

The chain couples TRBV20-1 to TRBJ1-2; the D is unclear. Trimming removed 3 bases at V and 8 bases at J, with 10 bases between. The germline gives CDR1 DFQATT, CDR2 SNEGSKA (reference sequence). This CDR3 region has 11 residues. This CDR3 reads CSARDTWGYTF. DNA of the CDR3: TGCAGTGCTAGGGATACTTGGGGCTACACCTTC.

Here the CDR3 reads CASSLLGQGQPQHF. The DNA for the CDR3 is TGCGCCAGCAGCTTGTTAGGACAGGGTCAGCCCCAGCATTTT. This sequence joins TRBV5-1 and TRBJ1-5, with TRBD1 identical over 8 bases. This CDR3 region has 14 residues. The J segment lost 6 bases and the V segment lost 1 base, leaving 3 bases of the junction unmatched. CDR1 is SGHRS and CDR2 is YFSETQ in the germline V gene.

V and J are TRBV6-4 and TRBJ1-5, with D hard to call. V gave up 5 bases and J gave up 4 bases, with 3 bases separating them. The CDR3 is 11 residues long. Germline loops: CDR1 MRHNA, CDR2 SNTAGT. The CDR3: CASSRNQPQHF. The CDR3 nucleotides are TGTGCCAGCAGTCGAAATCAGCCCCAGCATTTT.

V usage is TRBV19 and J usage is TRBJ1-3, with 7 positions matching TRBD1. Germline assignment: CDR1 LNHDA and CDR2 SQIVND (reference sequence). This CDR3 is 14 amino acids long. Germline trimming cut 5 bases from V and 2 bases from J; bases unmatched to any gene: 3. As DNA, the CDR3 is TGTGCCAGTAGTGTGGGACAGCCTGGAAACACCATATATTTT. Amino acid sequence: CASSVGQPGNTIYF.

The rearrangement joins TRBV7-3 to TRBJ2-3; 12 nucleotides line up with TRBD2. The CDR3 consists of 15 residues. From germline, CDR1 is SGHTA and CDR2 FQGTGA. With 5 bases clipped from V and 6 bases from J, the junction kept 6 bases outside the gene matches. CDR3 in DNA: TGTGCCAGCAGCGCGACTAGCGGGAGTGGGGATACGCAGTATTTT. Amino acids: CASSATSGSGDTQYF. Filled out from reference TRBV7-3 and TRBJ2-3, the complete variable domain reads GAGVSQTPSNKVTEKGKYVELRCDPISGHTALYWYRQSLGQGPEFLIYFQGTGAADDSGLPNDRFFAVRPEGSVSTLKIQRTERGDSAVYLCASSATSGSGDTQYFGPGTRLTVL.

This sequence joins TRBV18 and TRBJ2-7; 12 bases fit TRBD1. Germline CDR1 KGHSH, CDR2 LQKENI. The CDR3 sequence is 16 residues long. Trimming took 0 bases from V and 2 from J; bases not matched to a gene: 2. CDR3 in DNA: TGTGCCAGCTCACCACCCGGGACAGGGGGCGCCTACGAGCAGTACTTC. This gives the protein CASSPPGTGGAYEQYF. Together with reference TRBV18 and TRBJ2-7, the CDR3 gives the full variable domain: NAGVMQNPRHLVRRRGQEARLRCSPMKGHSHVYWYRQLPEEGLKFMVYLQKENIIDESGMPKERFSAEFPKEGPSILRIQQVVRGDSAAYFCASSPPGTGGAYEQYFGPGTRLTVT.

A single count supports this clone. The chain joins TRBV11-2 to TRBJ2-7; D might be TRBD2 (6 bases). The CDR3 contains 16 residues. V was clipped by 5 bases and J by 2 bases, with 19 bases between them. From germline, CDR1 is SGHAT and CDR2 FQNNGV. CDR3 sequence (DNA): TGTGCCAGCAGCCCCCCTCCGGGGGAGGCCGCCTACGAGCAGTACTTC. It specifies CASSPPPGEAAYEQYF.

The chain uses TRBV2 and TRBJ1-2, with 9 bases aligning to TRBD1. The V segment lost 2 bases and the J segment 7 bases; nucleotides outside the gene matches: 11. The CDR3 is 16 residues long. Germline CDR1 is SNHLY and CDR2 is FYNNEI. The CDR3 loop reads CASSESGTGRFGGYTF. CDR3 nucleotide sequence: TGTGCCAGCAGTGAATCGGGGACAGGGAGGTTTGGTGGCTACACCTTC.